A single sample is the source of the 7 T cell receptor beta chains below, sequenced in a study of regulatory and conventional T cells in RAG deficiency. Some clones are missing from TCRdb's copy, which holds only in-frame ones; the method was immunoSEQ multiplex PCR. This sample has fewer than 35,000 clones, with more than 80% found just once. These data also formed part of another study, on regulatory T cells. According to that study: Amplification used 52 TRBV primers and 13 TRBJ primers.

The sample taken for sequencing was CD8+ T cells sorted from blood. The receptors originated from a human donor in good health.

In DNA, the CDR3 is TGCGCCAGCAGGCGGTTGGAGGGGGACAATGAGCAGTTCTTC. This codes for CASRRLEGDNEQFF. V is TRBV4-1 and J is TRBJ2-1; D possibly uses TRBD1 or TRBD2 (6 bases each). Germline V gene data show CDR1 as MGHRA and CDR2 as YSYEKL. V shed 6 bases and J shed 5 bases, with 14 bases lying between them. The CDR3 extends over 14 amino acids.

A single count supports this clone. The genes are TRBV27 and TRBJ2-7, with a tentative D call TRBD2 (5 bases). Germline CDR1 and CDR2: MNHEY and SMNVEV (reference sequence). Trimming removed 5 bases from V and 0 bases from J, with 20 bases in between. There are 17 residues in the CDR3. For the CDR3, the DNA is TGTGCCAGCAGTCCCCGGGGAGTGGAGGCTAACTCCTACGAGCAGTACTTC. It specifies CASSPRGVEANSYEQYF.

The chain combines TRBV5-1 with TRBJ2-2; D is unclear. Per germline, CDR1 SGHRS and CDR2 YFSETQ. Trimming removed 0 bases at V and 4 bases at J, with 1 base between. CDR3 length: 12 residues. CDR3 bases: TGCGCCAGCAGCTTGGCCACCGGGGAGCTGTTTTTT. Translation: CASSLATGELFF.

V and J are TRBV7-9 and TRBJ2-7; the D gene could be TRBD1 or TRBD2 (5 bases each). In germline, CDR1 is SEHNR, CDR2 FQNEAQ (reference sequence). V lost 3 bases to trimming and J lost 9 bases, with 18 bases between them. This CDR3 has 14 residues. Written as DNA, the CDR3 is TGTGCCAGCAGCTTGGAAAGCAGGGACCACGGGCAGTACTTC. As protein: CASSLESRDHGQYF.

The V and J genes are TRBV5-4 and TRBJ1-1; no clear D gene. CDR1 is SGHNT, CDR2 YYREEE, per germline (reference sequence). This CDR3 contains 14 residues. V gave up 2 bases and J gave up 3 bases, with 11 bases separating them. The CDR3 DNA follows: TGTGCCAGCAGCTTCGATCAGTTCGACACTGAAGCTTTCTTT. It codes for CASSFDQFDTEAFF.

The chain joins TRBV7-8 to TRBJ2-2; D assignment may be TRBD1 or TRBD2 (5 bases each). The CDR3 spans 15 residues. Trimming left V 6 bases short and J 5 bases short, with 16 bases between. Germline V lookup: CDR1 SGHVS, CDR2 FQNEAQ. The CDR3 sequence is CASRLGARETGELFF. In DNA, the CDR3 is TGTGCCAGCAGACTAGGGGCTAGGGAGACCGGGGAGCTGTTTTTT.

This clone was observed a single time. The CDR3 nucleotides are TGTGCCAGCAGGAAAACAGGGGGCGAGGAAGAGACCCAGTACTTC. This translates into CASRKTGGEEETQYF. The V gene is TRBV28, the J gene TRBJ2-5; TRBD1 matches 9 bases. CDR3 length: 15 residues. In germline, CDR1 is MDHEN, CDR2 SYDVKM. V shed 6 bases, J shed 3 bases, and the junction held 8 bases outside the gene matches.